This T cell receptor (beta chain) was profiled in a study of shared clonotypes between healthy human individuals. Points from the study as a whole: Generation probability values for non-shared clonotypes were lower than those for clonotypes shared by all four donors. Naive subsets usually exceeded memory subsets in estimated richness.

Profiled with immunoSEQ multiplex PCR; TCRdb holds only in-frame clones, not every one. The sample carries about a million clones, 77% recorded once. Comments on this clone: The antigen is unknown.

Naive CD4+ cells were CD45RA-selected; the remaining cells were memory. The length of the CDR3 is 16 residues. Looked up from germline, CDR1 is SNHLY and CDR2 is FYNNEI. The ends were cut back, 4 bases at V and 6 bases at J, with 21 bases in the middle. Specimen: memory CD4+ T cells from PBMCs. The sample's subset: CD45RA-negative fraction. The sequence derives from a young man in good health. Some clones in this sample may be carry-over from other donors' samples. The chain couples TRBV2 to TRBJ1-1; D unclear. Written as DNA, the CDR3 is TGTGCCAGCAGTGCAAGCGGGAGGTGGCAGACCGCTGAAGCTTTCTTT. Its protein is CASSASGRWQTAEAFF.